These 28 T cell receptor beta chains were sequenced from one sample in a study of cytomegalovirus exposure and HLA in healthy donors. This table comes from immunoSEQ multiplex PCR, and its TCRdb copy is limited to in-frame clones, with some not included. The data contain roughly 76,000 clones, roughly 94% of them seen just once; the ten biggest clones take up 1.5% to 1.9%. The source material was PBMCs. The receptors shown here come from a man between 18 and 29 years old in good health and CMV-seropositive.

The rearrangement links TRBV14 to TRBJ2-7; D is uncertain. V gave up 4 bases and J gave up 0 bases, with 7 bases separating them. CDR1 is SGHDN and CDR2 is FVKESK in the germline V gene. The CDR3 extends over 13 amino acids. As DNA, the CDR3 is TGTGCCAGCAGCCGAGCTCTCTCCTACGAGCAGTACTTC. Its protein product is CASSRALSYEQYF.

This clone was seen a single time. The chain uses TRBV4-1 and TRBJ2-1; the D gene is possibly TRBD2 (6 bases). The CDR3 is 16 residues long. Trimming removed 2 bases at V and 7 bases at J, with 18 bases between. Per the germline V gene, CDR1 is MGHRA and CDR2 is YSYEKL. The CDR3 sequence: CASSQRPEGLMNEQFF. Here the CDR3 DNA reads TGCGCCAGCAGCCAACGGCCCGAGGGACTCATGAATGAGCAGTTCTTC.

The chain combines TRBV30 with TRBJ2-7; 8 nucleotides line up with TRBD1. Trimming removed 7 bases from V and 2 bases from J; junction bases left unmatched: 28. Germline V gene sequence: CDR1 GTSNPN, CDR2 SVGIG (reference sequence). The CDR3 spans 20 residues. This chain's CDR3 is CALADNTNPGGDSVAYEQYF. CDR3 nucleotides: TGTGCCTTAGCGGACAATACGAACCCAGGGGGCGATTCTGTTGCCTACGAGCAGTACTTC.

The chain uses TRBV7-3 and TRBJ2-5, with 9 bases identical to TRBD2. The CDR3 length is 15 residues. Germline CDR1 and CDR2: SGHTA and FQGTGA. Losses at the gene ends were 4 bases for V and 3 bases for J; bases not matched to a gene: 6. CDR3 bases: TGTGCCAGCAGCTCTAGCGGGACGCCTGAAGAGACCCAGTACTTC. Its translation is CASSSSGTPEETQYF.

The chain combines TRBV2 with TRBJ1-1; unclear D gene. Germline V gene sequence: CDR1 SNHLY, CDR2 FYNNEI. This CDR3 is built from 11 residues. V was cut by 4 bases and J by 4 bases, with 4 bases left in between. CDR3 sequence: CASSGPTEAFF. The CDR3, as DNA: TGTGCCAGCAGTGGGCCCACTGAAGCTTTCTTT.

The chain links TRBV5-1 to TRBJ2-5; a weak D match, TRBD1 (10 bases). The V gene's germline CDR1 is SGHRS and CDR2 YFSETQ. The CDR3 totals 15 residues. Trimming stripped 7 bases from V and 3 bases from J, with 19 bases between. The CDR3 DNA reads TGCGCCAGCTCCTCTAGCGGGACAGGGGAAGAGACCCAGTACTTC. It specifies CASSSSGTGEETQYF.

This chain joins TRBV2 and TRBJ2-7, with 7 positions matching TRBD1. The CDR3 is 13 amino acids. With V trimmed by 2 bases and J by 3 bases, 1 base remained unmatched. Looked up from germline, CDR1 is SNHLY and CDR2 is FYNNEI. The CDR3 here is CASSERDSYEQYF. CDR3 sequence (DNA): TGTGCCAGCAGTGAACGGGACAGCTACGAGCAGTACTTC.

The chain has TRBV5-4 and TRBJ1-2, with 11 bases aligning to TRBD1. With 2 bases clipped from V and 2 bases from J, the junction kept 8 bases outside the gene matches. Per germline, CDR1 SGHNT and CDR2 YYREEE (reference sequence). The CDR3 covers 17 residues. CDR3 sequence reads: CASSFWTGGGPNYGYTF. The CDR3 DNA reads as TGTGCCAGCAGCTTTTGGACAGGGGGCGGGCCGAACTATGGCTACACCTTC.

V and J are TRBV25-1 and TRBJ2-7; D is perhaps TRBD1 (6 bases). Germline CDR1 reads MGHDK; CDR2 reads SYGVNS. Trimming cost V 8 bases and J 0 bases, with 14 bases left between them. The CDR3 length is 14 residues. CDR3 nucleotides: TGTGCCAGCGGCGGACAGTCCAGCTCCTACGAGCAGTACTTC. Protein: CASGGQSSSYEQYF.

The rearrangement joins TRBV28 to TRBJ2-7, with D unclear. Trimming cost V 3 bases and J 2 bases, with 8 bases left between them. The CDR3 is 13 residues long. Germline assignment: CDR1 MDHEN and CDR2 SYDVKM. The CDR3 bases are TGTGCCAGCAGTTTCGGTTTGACCTACGAGCAGTACTTC. Residues: CASSFGLTYEQYF.

The rearrangement uses TRBV11-1 and TRBJ2-2; the D gene is possibly TRBD1 (6 bases). The CDR3 covers 14 residues. The germline CDR1 and CDR2 sequences are SGHAT and FQDESV (reference sequence). Trimming left V 2 bases short and J 4 bases short, with 8 bases between. CDR3 DNA sequence: TGTGCCAGCAGCTTAAGAGGGGGCACCGGGGAGCTGTTTTTT. Translating gives CASSLRGGTGELFF. The full variable domain, in which reference TRBV11-1 and TRBJ2-2 provide the parts outside the CDR3, is EAEVAQSPRYKITEKSQAVAFWCDPISGHATLYWYRQILGQGPELLVQFQDESVVDDSQLPKDRFSAERLKGVDSTLKIQPAELGDSAMYLCASSLRGGTGELFFGEGSRLTVL.

This rearrangement joins TRBV6-1 to TRBJ1-5; possibly TRBD1 for D (5 bases). V was shortened by 6 bases and J by 6 bases, with 12 bases between the two germline ends. The CDR3 extends over 13 amino acids. The germline CDR1 and CDR2 sequences are MNHNS and SASEGT. CDR3 residues: CASSPGNGQPQHF. The CDR3 DNA reads TGTGCCAGCAGCCCAGGGAATGGTCAGCCCCAGCATTTT.

The chain is built from TRBV27 and TRBJ2-2; D possibly corresponds to TRBD1 (6 bases). V was clipped by 5 bases and J by 5 bases, with 12 bases between them. The CDR3 sequence is 14 residues long. Per germline, CDR1 MNHEY and CDR2 SMNVEV (reference sequence). The CDR3 DNA reads as TGTGCCAGCAGTCCAATCACAGGGACCGGGGAGCTGTTTTTT. Translation: CASSPITGTGELFF.

The chain recombines TRBV19 with TRBJ1-5; 10 nucleotides agree with TRBD1. Germline V gene lookup returns CDR1 LNHDA and CDR2 SQIVND (reference sequence). The CDR3 is made up of 15 amino acids. V dropped 7 bases and J dropped 5; count of bases not matched to a gene: 8. The CDR3 sequence is CASTRGGQGYQPQHF. The CDR3, as DNA: TGTGCCAGTACCCGGGGGGGACAGGGGTATCAGCCCCAGCATTTT.

The chain is built from TRBV25-1 and TRBJ2-5; D is ambiguous. Trimming left V 5 bases short and J 0 bases short, with 7 bases between. Germline CDR1 is MGHDK and CDR2 is SYGVNS. The CDR3 spans 13 residues. CDR3 DNA: TGTGCCAGCAGTAAAGTAGACCAAGAGACCCAGTACTTC. Protein product: CASSKVDQETQYF. The whole variable domain, filled in from reference TRBV25-1 and TRBJ2-5, reads EADIYQTPRYLVIGTGKKITLECSQTMGHDKMYWYQQDPGMELHLIHYSYGVNSTEKGDLSSESTVSRIRTEHFPLTLESARPSHTSQYLCASSKVDQETQYFGPGTRLLVL.

The V and J genes are TRBV2 and TRBJ2-7; 7 bases match TRBD2. J gave up 2 bases and V 6 bases, and 7 bases lay outside the gene matches. Germline assignment: CDR1 SNHLY and CDR2 FYNNEI. This CDR3 is built from 14 residues. The CDR3 is CASRRVAGPYEQYF. CDR3 bases: TGTGCCAGCAGGAGGGTAGCGGGTCCCTACGAGCAGTACTTC.

This chain connects TRBV6-1 to TRBJ1-2, with 9 bases aligning to TRBD1. Looked up from germline, CDR1 is MNHNS and CDR2 is SASEGT. V trimming: 2 bases; J trimming: 8 bases; junction bases outside the gene matches: 6. The CDR3 has 14 residues. CDR3 nucleotides: TGTGCCAGCAGTGAAATCGGGACAGGGTCCGGCTACACCTTC. This gives the protein CASSEIGTGSGYTF.

The chain recombines TRBV7-9 with TRBJ2-3; no clear D. V was pared by 5 bases and J by 3 bases, with 12 bases between. CDR1 and CDR2 from the germline V gene are SEHNR and FQNEAQ (reference sequence). This CDR3 is built from 14 residues. The CDR3: CASSPQALTDTQYF. The CDR3 nucleotides are TGTGCCAGCAGCCCCCAGGCGCTAACAGATACGCAGTATTTT. Using reference TRBV7-9 and TRBJ2-3 for the parts outside the CDR3, the full variable domain is DTGVSQNPRHKITKRGQNVTFRCDPISEHNRLYWYRQTLGQGPEFLTYFQNEAQLEKSRLLSDRFSAERPKGSFSTLEIQRTEQGDSAMYLCASSPQALTDTQYFGPGTRLTVL.

V is TRBV9 and J is TRBJ2-5, with 7 bases lining up with TRBD2. V lost 0 bases to trimming and J lost 4 bases; unmatched junction nucleotides: 9. The CDR3 sequence is 16 residues long. Germline V gives CDR1 SGDLS, CDR2 YYNGEE. The DNA of the CDR3 is TGTGCCAGCAGCGTAGGGGGCGGGAGTGGGCGAGAGACCCAGTACTTC. It specifies CASSVGGGSGRETQYF. The full variable domain, completed using reference TRBV9 and TRBJ2-5, is DSGVTQTPKHLITATGQRVTLRCSPRSGDLSVYWYQQSLDQGLQFLIQYYNGEERAKGNILERFSAQQFPDLHSELNLSSLELGDSALYFCASSVGGGSGRETQYFGPGTRLLVL.

This clone was seen only once. The chain links TRBV6-1 to TRBJ2-5, with no clear D. The V end was cut by 1 base, the J end by 6 bases, with 9 bases between. The germline CDR1 and CDR2 sequences are MNHNS and SASEGT. The CDR3 covers 13 residues. CDR3 coding DNA: TGTGCCAGCAGTGAAGGGCCGTTGCAGACCCAGTACTTC. This translates into CASSEGPLQTQYF.

The chain combines TRBV7-9 with TRBJ1-5; D is possibly TRBD1 (6 bases). Trimming shortened V by 4 bases and J by 5 bases, and 21 bases separated the two germline ends. The CDR3 has 17 amino acids. Germline CDR1 reads SEHNR; CDR2 reads FQNEAQ (reference sequence). The CDR3 protein is CASSSVGQSSGDQPQHF. For the CDR3, the DNA is TGTGCCAGCAGCTCAGTCGGACAGTCCTCCGGTGATCAGCCCCAGCATTTT. Looking up the rest from reference TRBV7-9 and TRBJ1-5 gives the full variable domain: DTGVSQNPRHKITKRGQNVTFRCDPISEHNRLYWYRQTLGQGPEFLTYFQNEAQLEKSRLLSDRFSAERPKGSFSTLEIQRTEQGDSAMYLCASSSVGQSSGDQPQHFGDGTRLSIL.

V and J are TRBV28 and TRBJ1-4, with a possible D match to TRBD1 (6 bases). Germline assignment: CDR1 MDHEN and CDR2 SYDVKM. The CDR3 covers 14 residues. V lost 6 bases to trimming and J lost 5 bases, with 13 bases between them. Written as DNA, the CDR3 is TGTGCCAGCAGAGTGGGACAATTAAATGAAAAACTGTTTTTT. Translating gives CASRVGQLNEKLFF.

This sequence joins TRBV10-2 and TRBJ2-7; a weak D match, TRBD1 (5 bases). V shed 10 bases and J shed 3 bases, with 16 bases lying between them. The CDR3 is 13 amino acids. From germline, CDR1 is WSHSY and CDR2 SAAADI. The CDR3 sequence: CATHRGQYYEQYF. CDR3 nucleotides: TGCGCCACCCATCGAGGACAATACTACGAGCAGTACTTC.

The chain links TRBV10-2 to TRBJ2-7; TRBD2 matches 10 bases. V gave up 4 bases and J gave up 3 bases; unmatched junction bases: 3. This CDR3 is built from 14 residues. CDR1 and CDR2 from the germline V gene are WSHSY and SAAADI. The CDR3 nucleotides are TGCGCCAGCAGTGTAACTAGCGGGAACTACGAGCAGTACTTC. It yields the protein CASSVTSGNYEQYF.

The chain is built from TRBV5-5 and TRBJ1-2; D gene ambiguous. CDR3 length equals 14 residues. V was trimmed by 0 bases and J by 1 base, leaving 7 bases between them. CDR1 and CDR2 from the germline V gene are SGHKS and YYEKEE (reference sequence). The CDR3 region is CASSLESYNYGYTF. The CDR3 DNA follows: TGTGCCAGCAGCTTGGAAAGCTATAACTATGGCTACACCTTC.

This clone came up once. The genes are TRBV5-1 and TRBJ2-6, with D perhaps TRBD1 (6 bases). CDR1 is SGHRS and CDR2 is YFSETQ in the germline V gene. CDR3 length: 17 amino acids. The germline V and J ends were trimmed by 2 bases and 0 bases, with 12 bases remaining between them. The CDR3 DNA sequence: TGCGCCAGCAGCTTTCAGGGGCTTAGCTCTGGGGCCAACGTCCTGACTTTC. Translating gives CASSFQGLSSGANVLTF.

The J gene is TRBJ1-2, the V gene TRBV28; a possible D gene is TRBD1 (6 bases). Germline V CDR1 and CDR2: MDHEN, SYDVKM. V dropped 7 bases and J dropped 1 base, with 10 bases sitting between them. The CDR3 is 13 residues long. CDR3 nucleotide sequence: TGTGCCAGCAACCCACAGGGTAACTATGGCTACACCTTC. It yields the protein CASNPQGNYGYTF.

V is TRBV7-2 and J is TRBJ1-5; 10 bases line up with TRBD1. With V trimmed by 5 bases and J by 4 bases, 5 bases remained unmatched. The CDR3 contains 15 residues. CDR1 is SGHTA, CDR2 FQGNSA, per germline. The CDR3 DNA follows: TGTGCCAGCAGCACGGGACAGGGGTGGAATCAGCCCCAGCATTTT. Translation: CASSTGQGWNQPQHF.